Sequencing of this T cell receptor beta chain was carried out in a study of blood T cell repertoires in COVID-19. Whole-study context: The United States, Italy and Spain were the sources of the acute and convalescent COVID-19 samples. Nucleic acid was either cDNA or gDNA, and it came from T cells, B-cell-depleted T cells, or PBMCs.

Germline CDR1 and CDR2: LNHDA and SQIVND (reference sequence). This CDR3 comprises 13 residues. Trimming took off 7 bases at V and 8 bases at J, with 12 bases between the two ends. As originally analysed: Amplification of reference gene primers provided the estimated nucleated cell counts. Repertoires were generated with immunoSEQ multiplex PCR, while TCRdb's copy carries only in-frame clones and drops some. That table is the source of V, J and clone size, and D and trimming were worked out from the DNA. This table holds a few hundred thousand clones, roughly 86% found once. This clone was detected a few times.

The sequencing input was peripheral blood. The chain carries TRBV19 and TRBJ1-6; tentatively, D is TRBD1 (6 bases). The receptor comes from a man aged 18 to 29 with active or convalescent COVID-19. The CDR3 spells CASNDRRYSPLHF. The CDR3, as DNA: TGTGCCAGTAATGACAGGCGTTATTCACCCCTCCACTTT.